This is a list of T cell receptor beta chains from one sample in a study of blood T cells in healthy people across ages. TCRdb fed the 5' RACE reads into MiXCR, producing one record per CDR3 protein. The sample lists 850,000 or so distinct CDR3 sequences; under 30% were seen once. Sequencing used blood. Every receptor here comes from a woman of 80 years or more in good health. The CDR3 runs from the conserved cysteine through the conserved F or W. D genes are given only for firm matches. Clone size is stated in some rows and not others, as once, few, many or a class when expanded.

D gene	V gene	J gene	clone size	CDR3 protein	CDR3 DNA
TRBD1	TRBV7-9	TRBJ2-6	many	CASSLSAQGVPGANVLTF	TGTGCCAGCAGCTTAAGTGCCCAGGGGGTCCCTGGGGCCAACGTCCTGACTTTC
-	TRBV12-3/TRBV12-4	TRBJ2-5	many	CASSLGRVQETQYF	TGTGCCAGCAGTTTAGGGCGGGTACAAGAGACCCAGTACTTC
-	TRBV28	TRBJ1-1	-	CASSGGRWTEAFF	TGTGCCAGCAGTGGGGGGCGCTGGACTGAAGCTTTCTTT
-	TRBV11-2	TRBJ2-1	once	CASSLMRGSSYNEQFF	TGTGCCAGCAGCTTAATGAGGGGCAGCTCCTACAATGAGCAGTTCTTC
-	TRBV9	TRBJ2-3	few	CASSVGAGSGTDTQYF	TGTGCCAGCAGCGTAGGGGCGGGTTCTGGAACAGATACGCAGTATTTT
-	TRBV11-3	TRBJ2-5	-	CASSIGANLQETQYF	TGTGCCAGCAGCATAGGGGCGAATCTCCAAGAGACCCAGTACTTC
-	TRBV27	TRBJ1-6	many	CASSFRRARDSPLHF	TGTGCCAGCAGTTTTCGGCGGGCCCGGGATTCACCCCTCCACTTT
-	TRBV5-1	TRBJ2-2	few	CASRSGQSNTGELFF	TGCGCCAGCAGAAGTGGACAGTCGAACACCGGGGAGCTGTTTTTT
-	TRBV12-3/TRBV12-4	TRBJ1-4	many	CASSLTQHPTNEKLFF	TGTGCCAGCAGTTTAACACAACATCCAACTAATGAAAAACTGTTTTTT
-	TRBV5-6	TRBJ1-1	-	CASSLRASSMNTEAFF	TGTGCCAGCAGCTTGCGGGCCTCTTCCATGAACACTGAAGCTTTCTTT